Each of the 20 T cell receptor beta chains below was sequenced from the same sample in a study of post-analysis software for immune sequencing data. Study results and caveats: In patients, TRBV5-6, TRBV5-1 and TRBV20-1 belonged to five or six TRBV segments found more frequently than in controls.

Presence of unique molecular identifiers characterized the TCR beta cDNA libraries. TCRdb re-called the PCR reads with MiXCR, one entry per CDR3 protein. Altogether under 650,000 distinct CDR3 sequences are present, 44% being singletons, with the ten largest covering around 1.7%. These receptors' targets are unknown. The sample comprised blood. The receptor set was obtained from a girl aged 5-17 years with multiple sclerosis.

Comment on this clonotype: A much larger clone sits a single nucleotide away, making a read error possible. V is TRBV7-2 and J is TRBJ2-7; D might be TRBD2 (5 bases). The CDR3 sequence is 14 residues long. Germline assignment: CDR1 SGHTA and CDR2 FQGNSA. The CDR3 DNA is TGTGCCTGCAGCTTAGAAGCGGCTTCCTACGAGCAGTACTTC. Amino acids: CACSLEAASYEQYF.

This clonotype was recorded a few times. The J gene is TRBJ2-7, the V gene TRBV12-3 or TRBV12-4, with a possible D match to TRBD1 (6 bases). Trimming took 6 bases from V and 2 from J, leaving 17 bases between them. This CDR3 is built from 15 residues. CDR3 residues: CASRKADGTTYEQYF. CDR3 nucleotides: TGTGCCAGCAGAAAGGCCGATGGGACAACCTACGAGCAGTACTTC.

This clonotype was recorded a few times. CDR3 in DNA: TGCAGTGCTAGACGGGGGGCTTTAGGTTCACCCCTCCACTTT. This encodes CSARRGALGSPLHF. The V and J genes are TRBV20-1 and TRBJ1-6; TRBD1 is a possible D gene (6 bases). The CDR3 covers 14 residues. CDR1 and CDR2 from the germline V gene are DFQATT and SNEGSKA (reference sequence). Trimming left V 2 bases short and J 9 bases short, with 14 bases between.

This chain's CDR3 is CASTKGSLFPGYTF. The CDR3 nucleotides read TGTGCCAGCACGAAAGGATCCCTCTTCCCTGGCTACACCTTC. The chain couples TRBV6-5 to TRBJ1-2, with D unclear. The CDR3 totals 14 residues. The germline V gene encodes CDR1 MNHEY and CDR2 SVGAGI. Trimming cost V 7 bases and J 7 bases, with 19 bases left between them.

The V and J genes are TRBV20-1 and TRBJ2-5, with TRBD2 matching over 12 bases. Germline loops: CDR1 DFQATT, CDR2 SNEGSKA (reference sequence). The CDR3 loop spans 14 amino acids. Unmatched junction bases numbered 11, after V lost 4 bases and J lost 11 bases. This CDR3 reads CSAKRLAGVREQYF. The DNA for the CDR3 is TGCAGTGCTAAACGACTAGCGGGAGTACGTGAGCAGTACTTC.

This clonotype has only a few counts. The genes are TRBV12-3 or TRBV12-4 and TRBJ2-5; 8 bases fit TRBD1. V lost 6 bases and J lost 7; bases outside the gene matches: 13. This CDR3 has 15 amino acids. The DNA of the CDR3 is TGTGCCAGCAGCTACGATCGGACAGGGAAGGTGACCCAGTACTTC. This gives the protein CASSYDRTGKVTQYF.

This clonotype was counted between two and nine times. The rearrangement uses TRBV12-5 and TRBJ2-7; tentative D call: TRBD1 (6 bases). Germline CDR1 reads LGHNT; CDR2 reads FRNRAP. Trimming cost V 3 bases and J 7 bases, with 7 bases left between them. This CDR3 comprises 11 residues. The CDR3 nucleotides are TGTGCTAGTGGTTTCGGACAGGAGCAGTACTTC. Translation gives CASGFGQEQYF.

The rearrangement uses TRBV7-2 and TRBJ2-1, with 9 bases aligning to TRBD2. Germline V lookup: CDR1 SGHTA, CDR2 FQGNSA. The CDR3 length is 15 residues. The V and J ends lost 2 bases and 10 bases, in that order; junction bases with no gene match: 9. The CDR3 here is CASSLLASGEKEQFF. As DNA, the CDR3 is TGTGCCAGCAGCTTATTGGCTAGCGGGGAAAAAGAGCAGTTCTTC.

This chain uses TRBV10-3 with TRBJ2-5, with D possibly called TRBD1 or TRBD2 (5 bases each). Trimming shortened V by 5 bases and J by 1 base, and 14 bases separated the two germline ends. The CDR3 has 15 residues. The germline V gene encodes CDR1 ENHRY and CDR2 SYGVKD. Here the CDR3 reads CAISPSRGPQETQYF. The CDR3 DNA follows: TGTGCCATCAGTCCGTCGAGGGGCCCCCAAGAGACCCAGTACTTC.

This clonotype was detected a few times. The chain employs TRBV20-1 and TRBJ2-7; D unresolved. The V end lost 4 bases, the J end lost 0 bases, and 13 bases lay between the germline ends. The CDR3 loop spans 14 amino acids. Germline-derived CDR1 and CDR2 are DFQATT and SNEGSKA (reference sequence). The CDR3 protein is CSATWRSSSYEQYF. CDR3 in DNA: TGCAGTGCTACGTGGCGATCCAGCTCCTACGAGCAGTACTTC.

The V gene is TRBV4-2, the J gene TRBJ2-1; D unresolved. From germline, CDR1 is LGHNA and CDR2 YNFKEQ. V was shortened by 0 bases and J by 0 bases, with 9 bases between the two germline ends. This CDR3 is built from 16 residues. CDR3: CASSQDLRSSYNEQFF. The CDR3 DNA reads as TGTGCCAGCAGCCAAGATCTCCGGAGCTCCTACAATGAGCAGTTCTTC.

The V and J genes are TRBV12-3 or TRBV12-4 and TRBJ2-5, with D possibly being TRBD2 (6 bases). The V end lost 1 base, the J end lost 5 bases, and 17 bases lay between the germline ends. CDR3 length equals 16 residues. The CDR3 DNA reads TGTGCCAGCAGTTTAGGGGGACTTGGACGGGTGGAGACCCAGTACTTC. This gives the protein CASSLGGLGRVETQYF.

A note on this clonotype: The junction departs from germline at one end; a sequencing error may be responsible. The V gene is TRBV7-2, the J gene TRBJ2-1; a weak D match, TRBD1 (5 bases). The CDR3 covers 13 residues. Germline V gene sequence: CDR1 SGHTA, CDR2 FQGNSA. This CDR3 is CACSLEGVGEQFF. The CDR3 DNA reads as TGTGCCTGCAGCTTAGAAGGGGTCGGAGAGCAGTTCTTC.

V usage is TRBV20-1 and J usage is TRBJ2-5; no definite D call. CDR1 is DFQATT, CDR2 SNEGSKA, per germline (reference sequence). This CDR3 has 12 amino acids. V lost 6 bases and J 1 base, leaving 9 bases between the germline ends. CDR3 in DNA: TGCAGTGCCCCTACCGGCCAAGAGACCCAGTACTTC. It translates to CSAPTGQETQYF.

This rearrangement joins TRBV20-1 to TRBJ2-1; 11 nucleotides agree with TRBD2. This CDR3 contains 16 residues. Per the germline V gene, CDR1 is DFQATT and CDR2 is SNEGSKA (reference sequence). The ends lost 2 bases at V and 2 bases at J; junction bases unmatched: 5. CDR3 DNA: TGCAGTGCTAGACCAACGGGACTAGCGGCCTACAATGAGCAGTTCTTC. Translating it yields CSARPTGLAAYNEQFF.

Only a few counts were recorded for this clonotype. The chain uses TRBV25-1 and TRBJ1-2, with a weak D call TRBD1 (5 bases). The CDR3 contains 13 residues. V shed 7 bases and J shed 4 bases, with 13 bases lying between them. From germline, CDR1 is MGHDK and CDR2 SYGVNS. CDR3 region: CASTSSGSYGYTF. Written as DNA, the CDR3 is TGTGCCAGCACCTCATCAGGGTCCTATGGCTACACCTTC.

V is TRBV11-2 and J is TRBJ2-3, with 7 bases matching TRBD2. Germline loops: CDR1 SGHAT, CDR2 FQNNGV. The CDR3 loop spans 17 amino acids. Trimming at V came to 1 base and at J to 1 base, leaving 8 bases not matched to a gene. The CDR3 is CASSLGRAAGGTDTQYF. In DNA, the CDR3 is TGTGCCAGCAGCTTAGGGCGGGCGGCGGGGGGCACAGATACGCAGTATTTT.

The chain couples TRBV10-3 to TRBJ2-1; D unclear. The length of the CDR3 is 17 residues. Germline-derived CDR1 and CDR2 are ENHRY and SYGVKD. Trimming shortened V by 4 bases and J by 0 bases, and 16 bases separated the two germline ends. The CDR3 region has the DNA TGTGCCATCAGTGGACCCGGAGATGAGAGCTCCTACAATGAGCAGTTCTTC. It translates to CAISGPGDESSYNEQFF.

This chain uses TRBV24-1 with TRBJ2-7, with a tentative D call TRBD1 (6 bases). V shed 6 bases and J shed 7 bases, with 15 bases lying between them. Germline V CDR1 and CDR2: KGHDR, SFDVKD. This CDR3 has 13 amino acids. The CDR3 coding sequence is TGTGCCACCAGTAGCCCAGGGGTCGGAGAGCAGTACTTC. Protein product: CATSSPGVGEQYF.

J is TRBJ2-3 and V is TRBV4-1; possible D gene TRBD2, 6 bases. CDR3 length: 15 residues. Trimming removed 1 base at V and 6 bases at J, with 14 bases between. Germline V gives CDR1 MGHRA, CDR2 YSYEKL. The CDR3 loop reads CASSQVSGGWDTQYF. The CDR3 DNA sequence: TGCGCCAGCAGCCAAGTATCCGGGGGTTGGGATACGCAGTATTTT.